The TCR beta chain under discussion was sequenced for a study of T cells after yellow fever vaccination. The CDR3 loop spans 14 amino acids. V shed 4 bases and J shed 0 bases, with 8 bases lying between them. CDR1 and CDR2 from the germline V gene are SEHNR and FQNEAQ (reference sequence). TCRdb used MiXCR to reprocess the 5' RACE reads, holding one entry per CDR3 protein. Of some 600,000 distinct CDR3 sequences listed, 17% were seen once; the top ten hold 15% to 20%. This clonotype was observed a handful of times. The origin of this receptor is a man between 18 and 29 years old who received the YFV17D yellow fever vaccine. V usage is TRBV7-9 and J usage is TRBJ2-3, with a possible D match to TRBD1 (5 bases). This material consisted of PBMCs, taken 4 to 6 days after the first yellow fever vaccination. The CDR3 protein is CASSYAGSTDTQYF. The CDR3 coding sequence is TGTGCCAGCAGCTACGCAGGGAGCACAGATACGCAGTATTTT.